This TCR beta chain was recorded in a study of identical twins. As regards this clonotype: What it binds is unknown.

V lost 6 bases to trimming and J lost 0 bases, with 19 bases between them. The germline V gene encodes CDR1 MGHRA and CDR2 YSYEKL. The CDR3 consists of 17 residues. Findings and caveats of the study: Invariant cells of the MAIT and iNKT types might have partly distorted the zero-insertion analyses. Surplus twin overlap in beta out-of-frame sequences was less pronounced. Clonotypes of the beta chain that were abundant in cord blood carried fewer insertions (memory repertoires showed none).

One entry per CDR3 protein results from TCRdb running MiXCR on the 5' RACE reads. The table has 1.5 million or so distinct CDR3 sequences, less than 40% seen once. The receptor was isolated from a newborn girl in good health. What was sequenced was cord blood. The genes are TRBV4-1 and TRBJ2-3; maybe TRBD2 (5 bases). CDR3 residues: CASSLTAGGSSTDTQYF. CDR3 nucleotides: TGCGCCAGCAGTCTCACCGCGGGCGGGTCTAGCACAGATACGCAGTATTTT.